This passage covers 25 T cell receptor beta chains from one sample sequenced in a study of early stage breast cancer tumors. Profiling relied on immunoSEQ multiplex PCR, and the TCRdb table lists in-frame clones only, not all of them. Of around 71,000 clones in the sample, under 85% are singletons; the top ten hold about 3.6%. Sequenced input: blood. These receptors were collected from a person between 55 and 69 years old with breast cancer.

This clone was seen only once. V is TRBV18 and J is TRBJ2-1; 9 bases map to TRBD2. The CDR3 length is 13 residues. V was pared by 3 bases and J by 10 bases, with 4 bases of the junction left unmatched. Looked up from germline, CDR1 is KGHSH and CDR2 is LQKENI. This CDR3 reads CASSPPSGVEQFF. CDR3 DNA sequence: TGTGCCAGCTCACCTCCTAGCGGGGTGGAGCAGTTCTTC.

The chain uses TRBV19 and TRBJ2-3; D possibly corresponds to TRBD2 (6 bases). The ends were cut back, 7 bases at V and 1 base at J, with 18 bases in the middle. The CDR3 has 16 amino acids. Per germline, CDR1 LNHDA and CDR2 SQIVND (reference sequence). CDR3 nucleotide sequence: TGTGCCAGTAAACCTAGGACGGGAGTTGGCACAGATACGCAGTATTTT. Its translation: CASKPRTGVGTDTQYF.

V gene TRBV2 combines with J gene TRBJ1-2, with TRBD1 as a possible D gene (6 bases). This CDR3 is 13 amino acids long. Germline V gene data show CDR1 as SNHLY and CDR2 as FYNNEI. Trimming left V 6 bases short and J 8 bases short, with 16 bases between. CDR3 region: CASSQRTVRGYTF. The CDR3 DNA follows: TGTGCCAGCAGCCAGCGGACAGTACGCGGCTACACCTTC. The full variable domain, its missing parts supplied by reference TRBV2 and TRBJ1-2, is EPEVTQTPSHQVTQMGQEVILRCVPISNHLYFYWYRQILGQKVEFLVSFYNNEISEKSEIFDDQFSVERPDGSNFTLKIRSTKLEDSAMYFCASSQRTVRGYTFGSGTRLTVV.

J is TRBJ2-7 and V is TRBV14; the D is unclear. The CDR3 consists of 13 residues. V was clipped by 0 bases and J by 7 bases, with 10 bases between them. Looked up from germline, CDR1 is SGHDN and CDR2 is FVKESK. The CDR3 is CASSQEGSWEQYF. The CDR3 region has the DNA TGTGCCAGCAGCCAAGAGGGGTCCTGGGAGCAGTACTTC.

This chain uses TRBV7-6 with TRBJ2-7, with D hard to call. The CDR3 is made up of 14 amino acids. Looked up from germline, CDR1 is SGHVS and CDR2 is FNYEAQ. The V end lost 5 bases, the J end lost 0 bases, and 11 bases lay between the germline ends. The CDR3 spells CASSPEGISYEQYF. The CDR3 DNA follows: TGTGCCAGCAGCCCGGAAGGGATCTCCTACGAGCAGTACTTC.

This clone was counted between two and nine times. This rearrangement joins TRBV7-8 to TRBJ1-4; TRBD1 is a possible D gene (5 bases). The germline V gene encodes CDR1 SGHVS and CDR2 FQNEAQ. The CDR3 has 14 amino acids. V was trimmed by 3 bases and J by 5 bases, leaving 10 bases between them. The CDR3 is CASSFRQSNEKLFF. DNA for the CDR3: TGTGCCAGCAGCTTTCGACAGAGCAATGAAAAACTGTTTTTT.

The chain carries TRBV7-8 and TRBJ2-5; D perhaps matches TRBD2 (6 bases). The germline gives CDR1 SGHVS, CDR2 FQNEAQ. The CDR3 runs to 13 residues. The V end was cut by 3 bases, the J end by 5 bases, with 10 bases between. The CDR3 DNA sequence: TGTGCCAGCAGCTTGGGGGGTCCGGAGACCCAGTACTTC. It codes for CASSLGGPETQYF.

This clone was found once. The V gene is TRBV18, the J gene TRBJ2-7; 15 positions match TRBD2. V dropped 4 bases and J dropped 4; count of bases not matched to a gene: 2. This CDR3 has 15 amino acids. CDR1 and CDR2 (germline): KGHSH, LQKENI. The CDR3 DNA follows: TGTGCCAGCTCACGGACTAGCGGGAGGGATTACGAGCAGTACTTC. Translation gives CASSRTSGRDYEQYF. The whole variable domain, filled in from reference TRBV18 and TRBJ2-7, reads NAGVMQNPRHLVRRRGQEARLRCSPMKGHSHVYWYRQLPEEGLKFMVYLQKENIIDESGMPKERFSAEFPKEGPSILRIQQVVRGDSAAYFCASSRTSGRDYEQYFGPGTRLTVT.

The rearrangement links TRBV7-9 to TRBJ2-2; TRBD2 is a possible D gene (5 bases). Germline lookup yields CDR1 SEHNR and CDR2 FQNEAQ (reference sequence). V was shortened by 6 bases and J by 3 bases, with 11 bases between the two germline ends. The CDR3 covers 14 residues. The CDR3 reads CASRDSRDTGELFF. CDR3 nucleotides: TGTGCCAGCAGGGACTCGAGGGACACCGGGGAGCTGTTTTTT.

The chain joins TRBV27 to TRBJ1-2; D may be TRBD1 (5 bases). The CDR3 runs to 17 residues. V dropped 2 bases and J dropped 7 bases, with 23 bases sitting between them. Germline V gives CDR1 MNHEY, CDR2 SMNVEV (reference sequence). The DNA of the CDR3 is TGTGCCAGCAGTTTAGCCCCCTACGGGGGGGACTTCGGTGGCTACACCTTC. Protein: CASSLAPYGGDFGGYTF.

V is TRBV7-9 and J is TRBJ2-2, with TRBD1 matching 9 bases. The J segment lost 3 bases and the V segment lost 5 bases, leaving 10 bases of the junction unmatched. Germline V gene lookup returns CDR1 SEHNR and CDR2 FQNEAQ (reference sequence). This CDR3 region has 17 residues. The CDR3: CASSPLTGGKDTGELFF. CDR3 DNA: TGTGCCAGCAGCCCCCTGACAGGGGGTAAGGACACCGGGGAGCTGTTTTTT.

The chain combines TRBV5-4 with TRBJ2-7; D is uncertain. Germline CDR1 is SGHNT and CDR2 is YYREEE (reference sequence). This CDR3 is built from 12 residues. V was shortened by 2 bases and J by 2 bases, with 5 bases between the two germline ends. The CDR3 reads CASSFLTYEQYF. Here the CDR3 DNA reads TGTGCCAGCAGCTTTTTGACCTACGAGCAGTACTTC.

The rearrangement links TRBV23-1 to TRBJ1-2; 7 bases line up with TRBD1. TRBV23-1 is labeled an ORF, and its function is uncertain. J gave up 2 bases and V 3 bases, and 6 bases lay outside the gene matches. The CDR3 is made up of 15 amino acids. In nucleotides, the CDR3 is TGCGCCAGCAGTCACCGGACAGGCGGCAACTATGGCTACACCTTC. This translates into CASSHRTGGNYGYTF.

V usage is TRBV27 and J usage is TRBJ1-3; a weak D match, TRBD1 (5 bases). The germline V gene encodes CDR1 MNHEY and CDR2 SMNVEV (reference sequence). The CDR3 is made up of 16 amino acids. V lost 4 bases, J lost 3 bases, and 16 bases lay in between. CDR3 sequence: CASSSRGQSIGNTIYF. In DNA, the CDR3 is TGTGCCAGCAGTTCGAGGGGTCAATCGATTGGAAACACCATATATTTT.

The V and J genes are TRBV11-2 and TRBJ2-5; possible D gene TRBD1, 7 bases. The CDR3 length is 16 residues. V was pared by 5 bases and J by 1 base, with 17 bases between. CDR1 is SGHAT, CDR2 FQNNGV, per germline. CDR3 sequence reads: CASSPRDRWGQETQYF. The CDR3 DNA reads TGTGCCAGCAGCCCGCGGGACAGATGGGGCCAAGAGACCCAGTACTTC.

CDR3 protein: CASSPGTALNTEAFF. The CDR3 DNA follows: TGTGCCAGCAGCCCGGGGACAGCCTTGAACACTGAAGCTTTCTTT. The J gene is TRBJ1-1, the V gene TRBV5-4, with TRBD1 matching 7 bases. Per the germline V gene, CDR1 is SGHNT and CDR2 is YYREEE (reference sequence). This CDR3 comprises 15 residues. Trimming took 4 bases from V and 0 from J; bases not matched to a gene: 6.

The V call is TRBV6-1, the J call TRBJ2-2; D is uncertain. V shed 1 base and J shed 3 bases, with 6 bases lying between them. The CDR3 has 14 amino acids. Germline loops: CDR1 MNHNS, CDR2 SASEGT. The CDR3 sequence: CASSEVPDTGELFF. The CDR3 nucleotides read TGTGCCAGCAGTGAAGTCCCCGACACCGGGGAGCTGTTTTTT.

To note about this clone: At one of its ends the junction is not consistent with the germline gene, which may arise from a read error. The rearrangement joins TRBV6-6 to TRBJ2-3; 13 bases fit TRBD2. The CDR3 extends over 13 amino acids. CDR1 is MNHNY and CDR2 is SVGAGI in the germline V gene (reference sequence). CDR3 sequence: CASSYGGTSGMDF. CDR3 sequence (DNA): TGTGCCAGCAGTTACGGGGGGACTAGCGGGATGGATTTT.

This clone was found once. This sequence joins TRBV5-6 and TRBJ1-5; TRBD1 agrees at 7 bases. CDR1 and CDR2 from the germline V gene are SGHDT and YYEEEE. Losses at the gene ends were 2 bases for V and 4 bases for J; bases not matched to a gene: 12. This CDR3 has 17 amino acids. The CDR3 DNA sequence: TGTGCCAGCAGCTTCGCAAACCTCAGGGGGGGAAATCAGCCCCAGCATTTT. This codes for CASSFANLRGGNQPQHF.

The J gene is TRBJ2-7, the V gene TRBV19; possibly TRBD2 for D (5 bases). CDR1 is LNHDA and CDR2 is SQIVND in the germline V gene (reference sequence). This CDR3 region has 13 residues. V was shortened by 6 bases and J by 1 base, with 10 bases between the two germline ends. The CDR3 DNA reads TGTGCCAGTAGGGCCGGACTTTCCTACGAGCAGTACTTC. Protein product: CASRAGLSYEQYF.

V gene TRBV9 combines with J gene TRBJ2-2, with 14 bases identical to TRBD2. This CDR3 region has 15 residues. From germline, CDR1 is SGDLS and CDR2 YYNGEE. With 3 bases clipped from V and 8 bases from J, the junction kept 3 bases outside the gene matches. In DNA, the CDR3 is TGTGCCAGCAGCGCCAGACTAGCGGGAGGGGGGGAGCTGTTTTTT. Translated: CASSARLAGGGELFF.

This chain uses TRBV5-1 with TRBJ2-5; no clear D gene. The V end lost 5 bases, the J end lost 2 bases, and 16 bases lay between the germline ends. CDR1 and CDR2 (germline): SGHRS, YFSETQ. The CDR3 length is 15 residues. DNA for the CDR3: TGCGCCAGCAGACCACGCACGGGTTTACAAGAGACCCAGTACTTC. Its translation is CASRPRTGLQETQYF. The full variable domain, completed using reference TRBV5-1 and TRBJ2-5, is KAGVTQTPRYLIKTRGQQVTLSCSPISGHRSVSWYQQTPGQGLQFLFEYFSETQRNKGNFPGRFSGRQFSNSRSEMNVSTLELGDSALYLCASRPRTGLQETQYFGPGTRLLVL.

V gene TRBV28 combines with J gene TRBJ2-1, with D possibly being TRBD1 (6 bases). Germline V gene lookup returns CDR1 MDHEN and CDR2 SYDVKM. Trimming took off 9 bases at V and 6 bases at J, with 18 bases between the two ends. This CDR3 contains 14 residues. The CDR3 coding sequence is TGTGCCAGTTGGGACCCCAGGGGTCGCAATGAGCAGTTCTTC. Amino acid sequence: CASWDPRGRNEQFF.

This rearrangement joins TRBV7-6 to TRBJ2-7; D possibly corresponds to TRBD1 (5 bases). CDR3 size: 13 residues. CDR1 is SGHVS, CDR2 FNYEAQ, per germline. V dropped 6 bases and J dropped 2 bases, with 11 bases sitting between them. Here the CDR3 DNA reads TGTGCCAGCAGACTTTCAGGGACCTACGAGCAGTACTTC. Encoded protein: CASRLSGTYEQYF.

The chain combines TRBV7-9 with TRBJ1-3; 12 bases line up with TRBD1. The CDR3 spans 17 residues. Germline V gives CDR1 SEHNR, CDR2 FQNEAQ (reference sequence). The V gene end was trimmed by 5 bases and the J gene end by 2 bases; junction bases not matched to a gene: 7. The CDR3 nucleotides are TGTGCCAGCAGCCGGGACAGGGGGCCAGTAACTGGAAACACCATATATTTT. Its translation: CASSRDRGPVTGNTIYF. The full variable domain, its missing parts supplied by reference TRBV7-9 and TRBJ1-3, is DTGVSQNPRHKITKRGQNVTFRCDPISEHNRLYWYRQTLGQGPEFLTYFQNEAQLEKSRLLSDRFSAERPKGSFSTLEIQRTEQGDSAMYLCASSRDRGPVTGNTIYFGEGSWLTVV.